The clone carrying this TCR beta chain was seen only a few times. The entry originates in a study of response to subunit inactivated influenza vaccine. CDR3 length equals 16 residues. Per germline, CDR1 SGHTA and CDR2 FQGNSA. V dropped 0 bases and J dropped 5 bases, with 14 bases sitting between them. One entry per CDR3 protein results from TCRdb running MiXCR on the RT-PCR reads. The repertoire holds some 540,000 distinct CDR3 sequences, with less than 25% as singletons. This same sample was also part of a study on T cells expressing NK-cell markers. According to that study: The TCR beta cDNA came from 5'RACE template switching with UMIs.

The specimen was CD4+ T cells sorted from PBMCs, collected less than 13 days after vaccination. The sequence was obtained from a man aged 50-60 years who received an inactivated influenza vaccine. The rearrangement links TRBV7-2 to TRBJ1-3; D uncertain. The CDR3 protein is CASSLASRGVRNTIYF. CDR3 nucleotides: TGTGCCAGCAGCTTAGCGAGTAGAGGCGTGAGAAACACCATATATTTT.